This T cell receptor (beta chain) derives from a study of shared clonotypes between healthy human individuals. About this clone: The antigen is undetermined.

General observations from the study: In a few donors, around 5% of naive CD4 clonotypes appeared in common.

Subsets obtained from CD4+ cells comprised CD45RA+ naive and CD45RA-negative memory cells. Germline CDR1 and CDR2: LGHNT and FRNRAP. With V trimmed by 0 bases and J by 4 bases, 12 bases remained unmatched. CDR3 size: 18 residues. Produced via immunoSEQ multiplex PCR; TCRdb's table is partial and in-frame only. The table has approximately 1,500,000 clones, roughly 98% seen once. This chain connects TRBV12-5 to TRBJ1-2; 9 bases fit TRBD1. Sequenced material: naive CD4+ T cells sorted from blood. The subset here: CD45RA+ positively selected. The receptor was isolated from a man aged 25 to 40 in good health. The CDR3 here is CASGLVWGQGVICYGYTF. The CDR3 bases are TGTGCTAGTGGTTTGGTATGGGGACAGGGAGTAATATGCTATGGCTACACCTTC.